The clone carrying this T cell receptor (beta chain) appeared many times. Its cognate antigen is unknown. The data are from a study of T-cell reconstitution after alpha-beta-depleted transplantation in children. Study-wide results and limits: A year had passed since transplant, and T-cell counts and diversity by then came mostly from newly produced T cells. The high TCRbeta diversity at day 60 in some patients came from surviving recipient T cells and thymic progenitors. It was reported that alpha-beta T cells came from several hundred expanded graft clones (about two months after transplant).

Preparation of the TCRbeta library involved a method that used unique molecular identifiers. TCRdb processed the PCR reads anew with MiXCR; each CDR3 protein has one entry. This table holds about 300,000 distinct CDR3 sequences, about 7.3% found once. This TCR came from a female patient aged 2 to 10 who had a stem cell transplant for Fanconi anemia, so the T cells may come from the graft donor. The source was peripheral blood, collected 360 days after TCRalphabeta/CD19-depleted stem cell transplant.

CDR3 residues: CASSLMGREPQHF. The CDR3 region has the DNA TGTGCCAGCAGCTTAATGGGCCGGGAGCCCCAGCATTTT. The V call is TRBV7-9, the J call TRBJ1-5, with D unclear. V lost 2 bases to trimming and J lost 8 bases, with 10 bases between them. Germline-derived CDR1 and CDR2 are SEHNR and FQNEAQ (reference sequence). The CDR3 is 13 amino acids.